The 6 T cell receptor beta chains presented below share a single source sample, sequenced in a study of hypomethylating agent response in myelodysplastic syndrome. The assay was immunoSEQ multiplex PCR, and TCRdb's table has in-frame clones only and misses some. Found here are under 5,500 clones, 88% of them singletons; the top ten hold roughly 10%. The sequencing used bone marrow, collected before or after starting hypomethylating agent treatment for myelodysplastic syndrome (not recorded which). The receptors shown here come from a human donor with myelodysplastic syndrome.

Concerning this clone: Other DNA sequences in the same sample also yield this CDR3. The rearrangement uses TRBV15 and TRBJ1-3, with D perhaps TRBD1 (5 bases). V gave up 7 bases and J gave up 4 bases, with 14 bases separating them. This CDR3 comprises 14 residues. Looked up from germline, CDR1 is LNHNV and CDR2 is YYDKDF (reference sequence). The CDR3 sequence is CATKGWGEGNTIYF. The CDR3 nucleotides read TGTGCCACCAAGGGCTGGGGGGAAGGAAACACCATATATTTT.

This rearrangement joins TRBV5-4 to TRBJ2-3, with 11 positions matching TRBD2. Trimming took 0 bases from V and 6 from J; bases not matched to a gene: 6. Germline loops: CDR1 SGHNT, CDR2 YYREEE (reference sequence). This CDR3 has 16 residues. The CDR3 nucleotides are TGTGCCAGCAGCTTGGGAGGGACTAGCGGTAGGGATACGCAGTATTTT. Translation gives CASSLGGTSGRDTQYF.

The J gene is TRBJ2-5, the V gene TRBV5-4; 9 nucleotides align to TRBD1. There are 13 residues in the CDR3. CDR1 and CDR2 from the germline V gene are SGHNT and YYREEE (reference sequence). Trimming cost V 4 bases and J 4 bases; bases outside gene matches: 2. The CDR3 loop is CASSMDRGETQYF. The CDR3 DNA sequence: TGTGCCAGCAGCATGGACAGGGGAGAGACCCAGTACTTC.

This chain joins TRBV15 and TRBJ1-3; D perhaps matches TRBD1 (5 bases). The CDR3 extends over 15 amino acids. Germline-derived CDR1 and CDR2 are LNHNV and YYDKDF (reference sequence). Trimming shortened V by 5 bases and J by 0 bases, and 11 bases separated the two germline ends. CDR3 amino acids: CATSLGAHSGNTIYF. CDR3 in DNA: TGTGCCACCAGCTTAGGGGCCCACTCTGGAAACACCATATATTTT.

The J gene is TRBJ1-4, the V gene TRBV4-2; 7 positions agree with TRBD1. Trimming at V came to 1 base and at J to 5 bases, leaving 13 bases not matched to a gene. Germline V gives CDR1 LGHNA, CDR2 YNFKEQ. This CDR3 is 18 amino acids long. The CDR3 here is CASSQAPVNTGQNEKLFF. As DNA, the CDR3 is TGTGCCAGCAGCCAAGCACCTGTAAACACGGGACAGAATGAAAAACTGTTTTTT.

The rearrangement links TRBV9 to TRBJ2-7; no clear D gene. CDR1 is SGDLS, CDR2 YYNGEE, per germline. The CDR3 length is 13 residues. Trimming stripped 0 bases from V and 6 bases from J, with 10 bases between. CDR3 amino acids: CASSVGDTGEQYF. The CDR3 DNA reads as TGTGCCAGCAGCGTAGGAGACACGGGCGAGCAGTACTTC.